These 28 T cell receptor beta chains were sequenced from one sample in a study of blood T cell repertoires in COVID-19. Sequencing was performed with immunoSEQ multiplex PCR; in TCRdb, only in-frame clones are kept and a portion is missing. The table lists about 190,000 clones, approximately 90% of them singletons. Material for sequencing was peripheral blood. Receptors originate from a young woman who had recovered from COVID-19.

The chain couples TRBV5-5 to TRBJ2-7, with 10 bases lining up with TRBD1. The trim removed 4 bases at V and 4 bases at J, leaving 8 bases unmatched. Germline CDR1 reads SGHKS; CDR2 reads YYEKEE (reference sequence). This CDR3 is built from 15 residues. CDR3 sequence: CASSPDGGQGYEQYF. DNA for the CDR3: TGTGCCAGCAGCCCGGACGGGGGACAGGGGTACGAGCAGTACTTC.

The chain couples TRBV5-1 to TRBJ2-1, with 10 nucleotides matching TRBD2. The V gene's germline CDR1 is SGHRS and CDR2 YFSETQ. The CDR3 has 15 amino acids. Unmatched junction bases numbered 8, after V lost 5 bases and J lost 6 bases. The CDR3 DNA sequence: TGCGCCAGCAGGGCCGGGACTAGCGTAAGCAATGAGCAGTTCTTC. Translation gives CASRAGTSVSNEQFF.

The rearrangement joins TRBV24-1 to TRBJ2-1; TRBD2 matches at 11 bases. The CDR3 runs to 17 residues. V was pared by 5 bases and J by 9 bases, with 14 bases of the junction left unmatched. Germline CDR1 KGHDR, CDR2 SFDVKD. The CDR3 region is CATSAAFGGTSGLEQFF. Here the CDR3 DNA reads TGTGCCACCAGTGCGGCTTTTGGGGGGACTAGCGGCCTTGAGCAGTTCTTC.

The chain recombines TRBV10-3 with TRBJ2-3; a weak D match, TRBD2 (6 bases). Germline CDR1 and CDR2: ENHRY and SYGVKD. V was pared by 4 bases and J by 1 base, with 12 bases between. The CDR3 consists of 15 residues. CDR3 protein: CAISVGTSRTDTQYF. CDR3 nucleotides: TGTGCCATCAGTGTTGGGACTTCCCGCACAGATACGCAGTATTTT.

The chain has TRBV7-3 and TRBJ1-2; D is unclear. Germline V gene sequence: CDR1 SGHTA, CDR2 FQGTGA. The CDR3 contains 13 residues. The germline V and J ends were trimmed by 5 bases and 3 bases, with 10 bases remaining between them. CDR3 region: CASSPGADYGYTF. The CDR3 DNA follows: TGTGCCAGCAGCCCTGGAGCAGACTATGGCTACACCTTC.

V is TRBV27 and J is TRBJ1-5; 8 bases align to TRBD1. Germline CDR1 MNHEY, CDR2 SMNVEV (reference sequence). The CDR3 sequence is 14 residues long. Losses at the gene ends were 5 bases for V and 6 bases for J; bases not matched to a gene: 6. This CDR3 reads CASSPTGGVQPQHF. For the CDR3, the DNA is TGTGCCAGCAGTCCCACAGGGGGTGTTCAGCCCCAGCATTTT.

This clone was detected only a few times. V and J are TRBV5-4 and TRBJ2-2, with D tentatively TRBD2 (6 bases). V was cut by 5 bases and J by 1 base, with 12 bases left in between. Germline V gene lookup returns CDR1 SGHNT and CDR2 YYREEE (reference sequence). This CDR3 contains 15 residues. The CDR3 region is CASSRERLNTGELFF. The CDR3 bases are TGTGCCAGCAGTCGGGAGCGATTGAACACCGGGGAGCTGTTTTTT.

V usage is TRBV6-5 and J usage is TRBJ2-1; D gene uncertain. V lost 7 bases and J lost 4, with 5 bases in between. The CDR3 contains 11 residues. The germline V gene encodes CDR1 MNHEY and CDR2 SVGAGI. For the CDR3, the DNA is TGTGCCAGCACTAAGTACAATGAGCAGTTCTTC. This gives the protein CASTKYNEQFF.

This sequence joins TRBV12-3 or TRBV12-4 and TRBJ1-3; D gene uncertain. Deletions cut 7 bases from V and 0 bases from J, with 7 bases between. The CDR3 spans 13 residues. The CDR3 sequence: CASTRGSGNTIYF. CDR3 DNA sequence: TGTGCCAGCACCAGAGGCTCTGGAAACACCATATATTTT.

A single count supports this clone. The rearrangement uses TRBV7-3 and TRBJ2-3; 9 bases map to TRBD2. J gave up 4 bases and V 5 bases, and 7 bases lay outside the gene matches. Germline CDR1 SGHTA, CDR2 FQGTGA. The CDR3 totals 15 residues. CDR3: CASSRSGGLSDTQYF. Written as DNA, the CDR3 is TGTGCCAGCAGCCGGAGCGGGGGGCTGTCAGATACGCAGTATTTT. The full variable domain, completed using reference TRBV7-3 and TRBJ2-3, is GAGVSQTPSNKVTEKGKYVELRCDPISGHTALYWYRQSLGQGPEFLIYFQGTGAADDSGLPNDRFFAVRPEGSVSTLKIQRTERGDSAVYLCASSRSGGLSDTQYFGPGTRLTVL.

The chain uses TRBV9 and TRBJ2-2; 7 bases agree with TRBD1. The CDR3 contains 15 residues. V gave up 3 bases and J gave up 4 bases; unmatched junction bases: 6. CDR1 and CDR2 from the germline V gene are SGDLS and YYNGEE. The CDR3 region is CASSAPQGVTGELFF. CDR3 nucleotide sequence: TGTGCCAGCAGCGCCCCGCAGGGGGTCACCGGGGAGCTGTTTTTT.

The chain combines TRBV7-9 with TRBJ2-5; D gene ambiguous. The V and J ends lost 4 bases and 4 bases respectively, with 4 bases between them. The CDR3 has 11 amino acids. From germline, CDR1 is SEHNR and CDR2 FQNEAQ (reference sequence). In nucleotides, the CDR3 is TGTGCCAGCAGCTCTATAGAGACCCAGTACTTC. The encoded protein is CASSSIETQYF. Full variable domain (outside the CDR3, taken from reference TRBV7-9 and TRBJ2-5): DTGVSQNPRHKITKRGQNVTFRCDPISEHNRLYWYRQTLGQGPEFLTYFQNEAQLEKSRLLSDRFSAERPKGSFSTLEIQRTEQGDSAMYLCASSSIETQYFGPGTRLLVL.

The genes are TRBV9 and TRBJ2-1; a weak D match, TRBD1 (7 bases). The germline gives CDR1 SGDLS, CDR2 YYNGEE. With 4 bases removed from V and 0 bases from J, the gap between germline ends came to 14 bases. The CDR3 has 16 residues. The CDR3 nucleotides are TGTGCCAGCAGCCCAGGGGGGATAAGCTCCTACAATGAGCAGTTCTTC. Residues: CASSPGGISSYNEQFF.

The chain carries TRBV27 and TRBJ1-4, with TRBD1 as a possible D gene (5 bases). The CDR3 loop spans 14 amino acids. Looked up from germline, CDR1 is MNHEY and CDR2 is SMNVEV (reference sequence). The V end lost 0 bases, the J end lost 6 bases, and 8 bases lay between the germline ends. CDR3 amino acids: CASSLSAGYEKLFF. CDR3 DNA: TGTGCCAGCAGTTTATCGGCAGGGTATGAAAAACTGTTTTTT.

The chain has TRBV5-8 and TRBJ2-7; TRBD1 might be the D (6 bases). V was pared by 4 bases and J by 6 bases, with 14 bases between. Germline CDR1 is SGHTS and CDR2 is YDEGEE. CDR3 length: 13 residues. CDR3 DNA: TGTGCCAGCAGCGAAAACAGGGTAAGCGAGCAGTACGTC. Translation: CASSENRVSEQYV.

The chain joins TRBV13 to TRBJ2-2; 7 bases agree with TRBD2. Germline CDR1 PRHDT, CDR2 FYEKMQ (reference sequence). Losses at the gene ends were 6 bases for V and 8 bases for J; bases not matched to a gene: 15. The length of the CDR3 is 16 residues. The chain's CDR3 is CASRRTSSQLAGELFF. Written as DNA, the CDR3 is TGTGCCAGCAGAAGGACTAGTTCCCAGTTAGCGGGGGAGCTGTTTTTT.

The chain combines TRBV6-5 with TRBJ2-7, with 9 bases that match TRBD1. CDR1 and CDR2 (germline): MNHEY, SVGAGI. V was pared by 5 bases and J by 3 bases, with 5 bases of the junction left unmatched. The CDR3 is 14 amino acids. The CDR3 coding sequence is TGTGCCAGCAGTCACAGGGGGCAGGACTACGAGCAGTACGTC. It codes for CASSHRGQDYEQYV.

The chain combines TRBV7-2 with TRBJ1-4; the match to TRBD1 covers 9 bases. With V trimmed by 4 bases and J by 8 bases, 11 bases remained unmatched. The CDR3 sequence is 16 residues long. Germline CDR1 SGHTA, CDR2 FQGNSA. In nucleotides, the CDR3 is TGTGCCAGCAGCTCAGACTTCGGGACAGGGCAAGAAAAACTGTTTTTT. Amino acid sequence: CASSSDFGTGQEKLFF.

The sample holds one count of this clone. V gene TRBV24-1 combines with J gene TRBJ2-1, with a possible D match to TRBD1 (6 bases). This CDR3 is 17 amino acids long. Trimming removed 5 bases from V and 4 bases from J, with 20 bases in between. Germline assignment: CDR1 KGHDR and CDR2 SFDVKD. The CDR3 loop reads CATSVPSGNREYNEQFF. For the CDR3, the DNA is TGTGCCACCAGTGTTCCCTCGGGGAACAGGGAATACAATGAGCAGTTCTTC.

The chain couples TRBV4-1 to TRBJ1-2; D may be TRBD1 (5 bases). Germline V gives CDR1 MGHRA, CDR2 YSYEKL. V lost 0 bases, J lost 4 bases, and 6 bases lay in between. The CDR3 is 13 residues long. The CDR3 nucleotides are TGCGCCAGCAGCCAAGAACAGGTCTATGGCTACACCTTC. Residues: CASSQEQVYGYTF.

This clone appeared a single time. The chain couples TRBV9 to TRBJ1-1, with 8 nucleotides matching TRBD1. This CDR3 comprises 14 residues. Germline assignment: CDR1 SGDLS and CDR2 YYNGEE. The J segment lost 8 bases and the V segment lost 0 bases, leaving 6 bases of the junction unmatched. The CDR3 nucleotides are TGTGCCAGCAGCGTAGAAATCAGGGGGCGCGAAGCTTTCTTT. Its protein is CASSVEIRGREAFF.

V is TRBV7-3 and J is TRBJ2-5; D gene unclear. Looked up from germline, CDR1 is SGHTA and CDR2 is FQGTGA. V was cut by 2 bases and J by 1 base, with 5 bases left in between. The CDR3 spans 13 residues. The CDR3 here is CASSLAVQETQYF. CDR3 in DNA: TGTGCCAGCAGCTTAGCGGTCCAAGAGACCCAGTACTTC.

This clone showed up just once. The chain has TRBV20-1 and TRBJ1-3; D remains ambiguous. Germline V gene lookup returns CDR1 DFQATT and CDR2 SNEGSKA (reference sequence). CDR3 size: 11 residues. The ends were cut back, 6 bases at V and 8 bases at J, with 11 bases in the middle. CDR3 sequence (DNA): TGCAGTGCCCAAATCTTAGACACCATATATTTT. It specifies CSAQILDTIYF.

This chain joins TRBV7-2 and TRBJ1-2; D gene unclear. Deletions cut 5 bases from V and 3 bases from J, with 10 bases between. The CDR3 has 13 residues. Germline V CDR1 and CDR2: SGHTA, FQGNSA. The CDR3 sequence: CASSPPNDYGYTF. The CDR3 nucleotides are TGTGCCAGCAGCCCGCCTAATGACTATGGCTACACCTTC.

The V call is TRBV6-5, the J call TRBJ2-5, with D maybe TRBD1 (6 bases). CDR3 length: 13 amino acids. V was pared by 5 bases and J by 4 bases, with 11 bases between. From germline, CDR1 is MNHEY and CDR2 SVGAGI. The CDR3 sequence: CASSLRRGETQYF. CDR3 in DNA: TGTGCCAGCAGTCTTCGCAGGGGAGAGACCCAGTACTTC.

In its sample, this clone was seen a few times. CDR3 in amino acids: CASSLLAAPSTDTQYF. The DNA for the CDR3 is TGTGCCAGCAGCTTACTAGCGGCCCCCTCCACAGATACGCAGTATTTT. The chain carries TRBV3-1 (or the pseudogene TRBV3-2) and TRBJ2-3, with 8 positions matching TRBD2. This CDR3 comprises 16 residues. Germline CDR1 LGHDT, CDR2 YNNKEL (reference sequence). Trimming cost V 5 bases and J 2 bases; bases outside gene matches: 9.

CDR3 coding DNA: TGCGCCAGCAGCCAACTTTCGTCCAGGGGGCACGGCTACACCTTC. Translating it yields CASSQLSSRGHGYTF. The chain links TRBV4-3 to TRBJ1-2; the match to TRBD1 covers 8 bases. The germline V gene has CDR1 LGHNA and CDR2 YSLEER. The CDR3 length is 15 residues. The ends lost 2 bases at V and 8 bases at J; junction bases unmatched: 10.

This clone was detected once. The rearrangement joins TRBV10-3 to TRBJ2-1; 10 positions match TRBD2. The trim removed 4 bases at V and 10 bases at J, leaving 10 bases unmatched. CDR3 length: 15 amino acids. Germline values: CDR1 ENHRY, CDR2 SYGVKD. CDR3 nucleotides: TGTGCCATCAGTGTAATAGCGGGGGGTTACGGGGAGCAGTTCTTC. Translation: CAISVIAGGYGEQFF.